These 9 T cell receptor beta chains share one sample of origin, sequenced in a study of vaccination effects on CD4 cells after COVID-19. These receptors' antigens are unknown. Expansion of antigen-specific CD4+ T cells with viral peptide pools was carried out by the ViraFEST assay before sequencing. Culture lasted roughly eleven days before CD4+ T cell isolation. Each participant received a vaccine that was either BNT162b2 or mRNA-1273, given as two doses. TCRdb's copy holds only in-frame clones and misses some; the assay was immunoSEQ multiplex PCR. The sample has approximately 70,000 clones, approximately 80% seen once. The sequences come from CD4+ T cells from PBMCs cultured with HCoV-229E spike peptides, collected after COVID-19 vaccination. These receptors were taken from a human donor who received a COVID-19 vaccine.

CDR3 sequence: CASSPDGVGEQYV. DNA of the CDR3: TGCGCCAGCAGCCCGGACGGAGTCGGGGAGCAGTACGTC. V usage is TRBV5-1 and J usage is TRBJ2-7; unclear D gene. The CDR3 totals 13 residues. CDR1 is SGHRS, CDR2 YFSETQ, per germline. V was trimmed by 4 bases and J by 7 bases, leaving 15 bases between them.

This clone has more than one count but fewer than ten. The chain has TRBV4-3 and TRBJ1-2; no definite D call. The germline V and J ends were trimmed by 0 bases and 4 bases, with 12 bases remaining between them. Germline-derived CDR1 and CDR2 are LGHNA and YSLEER. The CDR3 is 15 amino acids. CDR3 sequence reads: CASSQDRQPVYGYTF. For the CDR3, the DNA is TGCGCCAGCAGCCAAGATCGGCAGCCGGTCTATGGCTACACCTTC.

This chain uses TRBV5-1 with TRBJ1-1; D is perhaps TRBD1 (5 bases). V shed 3 bases and J shed 3 bases, with 15 bases lying between them. This CDR3 region has 15 residues. The V gene's germline CDR1 is SGHRS and CDR2 YFSETQ. The CDR3 region has the DNA TGCGCCAGCAGCTGGGCCGCAGGGTTTGACACTGAAGCTTTCTTT. This sequence encodes CASSWAAGFDTEAFF.

V usage is TRBV7-2 and J usage is TRBJ2-1, with D perhaps matching TRBD2 (5 bases). Per the germline V gene, CDR1 is SGHTA and CDR2 is FQGNSA. The CDR3 is 14 amino acids. Deletions cut 0 bases from V and 4 bases from J, with 7 bases between. DNA of the CDR3: TGTGCCAGCAGCTTAGCCCTAGCATACAATGAGCAGTTCTTC. This translates into CASSLALAYNEQFF.

The chain couples TRBV7-9 to TRBJ1-6; TRBD1 aligns across 8 bases. Germline V gene sequence: CDR1 SEHNR, CDR2 FQNEAQ (reference sequence). This CDR3 has 16 amino acids. The V gene end was trimmed by 3 bases and the J gene end by 0 bases; junction bases not matched to a gene: 1. As DNA, the CDR3 is TGTGCCAGCAGCTTGCAGGGGGCCTCCTATAATTCACCCCTCCACTTT. It is translated as CASSLQGASYNSPLHF.

This clone occurred once. The rearrangement joins TRBV15 to TRBJ1-5; 7 nucleotides match TRBD1. The CDR3 is made up of 14 amino acids. Germline V gene data show CDR1 as LNHNV and CDR2 as YYDKDF (reference sequence). The V and J ends lost 5 bases and 5 bases, in that order; junction bases with no gene match: 6. This chain's CDR3 is CATSDRDRYQPQHF. In DNA, the CDR3 is TGTGCCACCAGCGACCGGGACAGATATCAGCCCCAGCATTTT. The entire variable domain, with the rest obtained from reference TRBV15 and TRBJ1-5, is as follows: DAMVIQNPRYQVTQFGKPVTLSCSQTLNHNVMYWYQQKSSQAPKLLFHYYDKDFNNEADTPDNFQSRRPNTSFCFLDIRSPGLGDTAMYLCATSDRDRYQPQHFGDGTRLSIL.

This chain links TRBV24-1 with TRBJ2-3; D is possibly TRBD1 (7 bases). Looked up from germline, CDR1 is KGHDR and CDR2 is SFDVKD. There are 18 residues in the CDR3. Trimming shortened V by 4 bases and J by 0 bases, and 19 bases separated the two germline ends. CDR3 in amino acids: CATSDPKGARGSTDTQYF. The DNA for the CDR3 is TGTGCCACCAGTGACCCCAAGGGGGCCCGGGGGAGCACAGATACGCAGTATTTT.

The count of this clone is one. The chain couples TRBV3-1 (or the pseudogene TRBV3-2) to TRBJ2-1; 7 bases are a match to TRBD1. CDR1 is LGHDT and CDR2 is YNNKEL in the germline V gene (reference sequence). J was trimmed by 7 bases and V by 6 bases; bases with no gene match: 15. The CDR3 covers 16 residues. The DNA of the CDR3 is TGTGCCAGCAGGGGAACGACAGGGTCAGGGCCAAATGAGCAGTTCTTC. Protein: CASRGTTGSGPNEQFF.

The rearrangement joins TRBV28 to TRBJ2-1, with 7 positions matching TRBD2. The germline V gene encodes CDR1 MDHEN and CDR2 SYDVKM. V lost 10 bases to trimming and J lost 1 base; unmatched junction nucleotides: 13. The CDR3 has 16 amino acids. The CDR3, as DNA: TGTGCCACCAGCCCGGCGGGGAGGGTTTCCTACAATGAGCAGTTCTTC. Its translation is CATSPAGRVSYNEQFF.